This T cell receptor beta chain came from a study of T cell responses to AZD1222 COVID-19 vaccine. Study findings and constraints: Reportedly, close to half of spike-specific TCRs are directed against unmutated variant regions. No repertoire was sampled before or during the peak T cell response, only after it. Once two AZD1222 doses were given, Spike-specific TCR breadth and depth went up.

With regard to this clone: Its cognate antigen is unknown.

Using immunoSEQ multiplex PCR, the repertoire was profiled, and TCRdb retains in-frame clones only, with some absent. The data contain 150,000 or so clones, about 92% of them singletons. Germline V gene lookup returns CDR1 ENHRY and CDR2 SYGVKD. This CDR3 is 17 amino acids long. Trimming at V came to 11 bases and at J to 0 bases, leaving 11 bases not matched to a gene. The source was peripheral blood, collected 28 days after the second AZD1222 dose. The genes are TRBV10-3 and TRBJ1-3; 12 nucleotides align to TRBD1. This receptor was taken from an adult who received the AZD1222 COVID-19 vaccine. In DNA form, the CDR3 reads TGTGCCGCCTCCCGGGACAGGGGGCCCAGCTCTGGAAACACCATATATTTT. This translates into CAASRDRGPSSGNTIYF.